This TCR beta chain came from a study of cytomegalovirus exposure and HLA in healthy donors. Study conclusions and caveats: The study put around 180 TCR beta chains on its list as cytomegalovirus-associated.

Remarks on this clone: Its antigen is unidentified.

Unrecorded immune exposure was likely among donors, who were nominally healthy when sampled. This CDR3 spans 15 amino acids. CDR1 is SGHTA and CDR2 is FQGTGA in the germline V gene. V lost 5 bases and J lost 6; bases outside the gene matches: 10. Primers included in the PCR were 60 Vbeta and 13 Jbeta primers. Repertoires were generated with immunoSEQ multiplex PCR, while TCRdb's copy carries only in-frame clones and drops some. The sample carries approximately 150,000 clones, approximately 85% recorded once. V and J are TRBV7-3 and TRBJ2-3, with 8 bases fitting TRBD2. Sample: PBMCs. The receptor's source is a man aged 30-40 years in good health and CMV-seropositive. Written as DNA, the CDR3 is TGTGCCAGCAGCGAGATAGCGGGAAAAGCCGATACGCAGTATTTT. It encodes CASSEIAGKADTQYF.